This T cell receptor beta chain was identified during a study of shared clonotypes between healthy human individuals. As for the study in general: Per donor, CD8 memory used one plate, CD8 naive used two, CD4 memory used three and CD4 naive used three. Study-wide findings and caveats: It was only blood that was sampled, and tissue repertoires likely differ. Memory subsets generally showed smaller estimated richness than naive subsets did.

The assay was immunoSEQ multiplex PCR, and TCRdb's table has in-frame clones only and misses some. The sample consists of 600,000 to 750,000 clones, over 55% of them appearing once. A remark on this clone: Its antigen is not identified.

The sample consisted of memory CD4+ T cells sorted from blood. This sample's subset: CD45RA-negative fraction. The TCR originated in a woman aged 25 to 39 in good health.

CDR3 in DNA: TGTGCCAGCAGCGCAGGGACTCTTTCCTACAATGAGCAGTTCTTC. It translates to CASSAGTLSYNEQFF. This rearrangement joins TRBV7-7 to TRBJ2-1, with D possibly TRBD2 on 6 matching bases. The germline gives CDR1 SSHAT, CDR2 FNYEAQ (reference sequence). This CDR3 has 15 amino acids. V was shortened by 5 bases and J by 1 base, with 12 bases between the two germline ends.